This T cell receptor beta chain was observed in a study of human T cells and chemical hapten exposure listed by TCRdb under 2021. About the investigation overall: For sensitization, 2% DPC in acetone was applied to a 2 cm by 2 cm area of upper inner arm skin. Throughout the study period of 20 to 25 weeks, patients also received therapeutic DPC doses to the scalp every week. Patch testing on the upper back used Finn chambers containing 0.01% DPC, with scoring done after 6 days according to International Contact Dermatitis Research Group standards. Alopecia areata with under or over 50% scalp involvement, alopecia totalis and alopecia universalis were represented in the patient cohort, which was mostly female. Libraries were pooled for sequencing, and variation in per-sample TCR yields was attributed mainly to small differences in library volumes within the pool. Peripheral blood TCR repertoire changes were tracked in vivo in alopecia patients during primary and secondary sensitization to the hapten diphenylcyclopropenone (DPC). Blood was sampled from patients pre-sensitization (week 0) and at 2, 6 and about 24 weeks after DPC sensitization. Blood for TCR sequencing was provided by twenty-nine alopecia patients at one to four time points (pre-sensitization, 2, 6 and 24 weeks).

What the authors observed across the whole study: Compared with pre-sensitization or healthy control sets, expanded TCRs formed significantly more large CDR3 similarity clusters, which is consistent with antigen-driven responses. A positive correlation was found between the number of PT1 expanded TCRs and patch test score, with significance reached at thresholds 8, 16 and 32 but not 4. No change with DPC sensitization was found in the number of TCRs above 1 in 1000 frequency, and no evidence of global repertoire structure alterations was found. Repeated subsampling changed both the strength of the expansion versus patch-test correlation and the threshold at which the correlation became significant. Alopecia, a presumed autoimmune disease, was present in all patients, so the immune response of the patients might differ from that of healthy individuals.

This clonotype was picked up a small number of times. No cognate antigen has been identified for it. Within one base of it there is no much larger clone, and no base qualities were kept. The label giving this sample's time point can be read as: pre-sensitization, week 0. The label giving this sample's treatment or condition can be read as: therapeutic diphenylcyclopropenone sensitization with weekly scalp DPC. At each patch-test visit, blood was drawn before the patch test was applied. To be eligible, patients had to be aged 18 to 70, diagnosed with alopecia and judged suitable for DPC therapy, while pregnant patients were excluded. Total RNA was extracted from unfractionated whole blood collected in Tempus Blood RNA tubes. Preparation of the library involved RACE. Sequencer: NextSeq 500. During library preparation, unique molecular identifiers were attached to individual cDNA molecules so that TCRs could be counted quantitatively and reproducibly. Each blood RNA sample was used to sequence both TCR alpha and TCR beta chains. On the study's bioinformatics: A median of approximately 100,000 TCRs per sample was observed, with a range of about 23,224 to 690,600. V, J and CDR3 annotation of the TCR reads was carried out using the Decombinator software suite. For PS versus PT1 abundance plots, all samples were subsampled to the same number of TCRs (28,000). TCRs were defined as expanded if absent before sensitization and observed at least eight times at the 2-week time point. In-frame beta chains were kept once TCRdb had trimmed the public reads at Q25 with fastp and called clones with MiXCR. Every distinct CDR3 protein forms one entry, paired with its most common genes and DNA. These V and J calls originate from TCRdb's pipeline instead of the authors' own analysis. This sample gives 200,000 to 300,000 distinct CDR3 sequences in total; over 8% of them show up just once. Jointly, the top ten make up approximately 2.3% of the sample.

The source was whole blood, collected in connection with sensitization to the hapten diphenylcyclopropenone (DPC). The sequence was obtained from a woman between 40 and 55 years old with alopecia areata. Some clones in this sample may be carry-over from other donors' samples.

The CDR3 amino acid sequence is: CASSSTGQGPQPQHF. The nucleotide sequence reads TGTGCCAGCAGTTCCACGGGACAGGGGCCGCAGCCCCAGCATTTT. The rearranged chain carries TRBV28 and TRBJ1-5; the junction holds 10 bases that match TRBD1. From V the trimming removes 4 bases and from J it removes 7 bases, while the gene matches leave 7 bases of the junction unaccounted for. The CDR3 numbers 15 residues from cysteine through phenylalanine. CDR3 DNA only is kept here, 45 bases in frame from base 1. Based on the germline V gene, the CDR1 and CDR2 sequences are MDHEN and SYDVKM.